A single sample is the source of the 8 T cell receptor beta chains below, sequenced in a study of beta chain features in type 1 diabetes. Whole-study findings and limits: Type 1 diabetes patients had TCRB CDR3s that were shorter (moderately but significantly so) in all four CD4+ subsets.

As every portion of the isolated RNA was reverse transcribed, the sequencing read expressed TCRB transcripts. TCRdb's table, derived via immunoSEQ multiplex PCR, lists solely in-frame clones and lacks some. The repertoire holds hundreds of thousands of clones, with over 10% as singletons. These receptors' antigens are unknown. The sequencing input was naive CD4+ T cells from blood. All receptors derive from a man between 18 and 29 years old with type 1 diabetes.

Only a few counts were recorded for this clone. The chain joins TRBV19 to TRBJ1-1, with TRBD1 as a possible D gene (6 bases). This CDR3 is 17 amino acids long. With 1 base removed from V and 2 bases from J, the gap between germline ends came to 17 bases. The germline V gene has CDR1 LNHDA and CDR2 SQIVND (reference sequence). Here the CDR3 reads CASSIGGAGPKNTEAFF. As DNA, the CDR3 is TGTGCCAGTAGTATAGGGGGGGCAGGGCCGAAAAACACTGAAGCTTTCTTT.

This clone was seen only a few times. The V and J genes are TRBV20-1 and TRBJ2-1, with 7 bases matching TRBD1. Germline V CDR1 and CDR2: DFQATT, SNEGSKA (reference sequence). The CDR3 has 11 residues. This CDR3 is CSPTGWNEQFF. Here the CDR3 DNA reads TGCAGCCCGACAGGGTGGAATGAGCAGTTCTTC.

The chain carries TRBV30 and TRBJ1-6; 7 bases map to TRBD1. V shed 3 bases, J shed 7 bases, and the junction held 12 bases outside the gene matches. The CDR3 runs 16 residues. Per the germline V gene, CDR1 is GTSNPN and CDR2 is SVGIG (reference sequence). The CDR3 is CAWRGPGTAGNSPLHF. DNA of the CDR3: TGTGCCTGGAGGGGACCCGGGACAGCGGGGAATTCACCCCTCCACTTT. The variable domain in full, completed from reference TRBV30 and TRBJ1-6, reads SQTIHQWPATLVQPVGSPLSLECTVEGTSNPNLYWYRQAAGRGLQLLFYSVGIGQISSEVPQNLSASRPQDRQFILSSKKLLLSDSGFYLCAWRGPGTAGNSPLHFGNGTRLTVT.

The rearrangement links TRBV5-4 to TRBJ2-3; D possibly matches TRBD1 or TRBD2 (6 bases each). The CDR3 spans 16 residues. V lost 0 bases and J 3 bases, leaving 14 bases between the germline ends. Germline lookup yields CDR1 SGHNT and CDR2 YYREEE (reference sequence). The CDR3 is CASSLEMWGATDTQYF. CDR3 nucleotide sequence: TGTGCCAGCAGCTTGGAAATGTGGGGGGCTACAGATACGCAGTATTTT.

This chain connects TRBV7-3 to TRBJ1-2; D gene ambiguous. Germline loops: CDR1 SGHTA, CDR2 FQGTGA. This CDR3 is 13 amino acids long. V was cut by 4 bases and J by 4 bases, with 10 bases left in between. The CDR3 sequence is CASSSGDSYGYTF. Written as DNA, the CDR3 is TGTGCCAGCAGCTCAGGCGATAGCTATGGCTACACCTTC.

This CDR3 is CASTPGSYNEQFF. The CDR3 DNA sequence: TGTGCCAGCACCCCGGGCTCCTACAATGAGCAGTTCTTC. The V call is TRBV11-3, the J call TRBJ2-1, with D unclear. The germline V gene has CDR1 SGHNT and CDR2 YENEEA. V was clipped by 7 bases and J by 0 bases, with 7 bases between them. The CDR3 runs 13 residues. The entire variable domain, with the rest obtained from reference TRBV11-3 and TRBJ2-1, is as follows: EAGVVQSPRYKIIEKKQPVAFWCNPISGHNTLYWYLQNLGQGPELLIRYENEEAVDDSQLPKDRFSAERLKGVDSTLKIQPAELGDSAVYLCASTPGSYNEQFFGPGTRLTVL.

This clone was seen a handful of times. The V gene is TRBV28, the J gene TRBJ2-6; the D call may be TRBD1 or TRBD2 (6 bases each). V lost 8 bases and J lost 0, with 17 bases in between. The CDR3 consists of 17 residues. CDR1 MDHEN and CDR2 SYDVKM come from the germline V gene. The CDR3 sequence: CASVGGLANSGANVLTF. The CDR3, as DNA: TGTGCCAGCGTGGGGGGCCTGGCCAACTCTGGGGCCAACGTCCTGACTTTC.

The chain couples TRBV10-3 to TRBJ2-7, with 8 nucleotides matching TRBD1. V shed 7 bases, J shed 0 bases, and the junction held 5 bases outside the gene matches. This CDR3 spans 14 amino acids. Germline CDR1 reads ENHRY; CDR2 reads SYGVKD. The chain's CDR3 is CAINGQGGSYEQYF. CDR3 DNA: TGTGCCATCAACGGACAGGGTGGCTCCTACGAGCAGTACTTC.